A single sample gave rise to the 2 T cell receptor beta chains below, sequenced in a study of blood T cell repertoires in COVID-19. Profiled with immunoSEQ multiplex PCR; TCRdb holds only in-frame clones, not every one. The sample includes roughly 50,000 clones, around 83% of them seen just once. Sequencing was done on a sample of peripheral blood. These receptors were taken from an older woman with acute or convalescent COVID-19.

The chain uses TRBV19 and TRBJ1-5, with 8 bases fitting TRBD1. CDR3 size: 16 residues. Trimming cost V 7 bases and J 6 bases; bases outside gene matches: 14. The germline V gene has CDR1 LNHDA and CDR2 SQIVND (reference sequence). In DNA form, the CDR3 reads TGTGCCAGTACCTCTCGGAGGCAGGGGGCTCTTCAGCCCCAGCATTTT. Translation: CASTSRRQGALQPQHF.

The chain uses TRBV3-1 (or the pseudogene TRBV3-2) and TRBJ1-1; possibly TRBD1 for D (5 bases). Germline V CDR1 and CDR2: LGHDT, YNNKEL (reference sequence). Trimming removed 3 bases at V and 1 base at J, with 12 bases between. The CDR3 is made up of 15 amino acids. CDR3 region: CASSHSGQGNTEAFF. CDR3 nucleotide sequence: TGTGCCAGCAGCCACTCCGGGCAGGGGAACACTGAAGCTTTCTTT.